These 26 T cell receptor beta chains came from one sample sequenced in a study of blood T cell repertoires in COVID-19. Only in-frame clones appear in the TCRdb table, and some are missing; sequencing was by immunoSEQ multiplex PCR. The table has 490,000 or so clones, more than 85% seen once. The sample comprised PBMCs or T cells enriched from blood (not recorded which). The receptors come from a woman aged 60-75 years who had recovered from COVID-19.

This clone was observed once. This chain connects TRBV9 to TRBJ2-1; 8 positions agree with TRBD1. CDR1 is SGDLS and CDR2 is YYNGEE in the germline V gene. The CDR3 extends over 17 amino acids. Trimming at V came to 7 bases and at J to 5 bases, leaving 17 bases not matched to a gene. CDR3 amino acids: CASGPDRARQAHNEQFF. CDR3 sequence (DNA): TGTGCCAGCGGACCGGACAGGGCCCGTCAGGCCCACAATGAGCAGTTCTTC.

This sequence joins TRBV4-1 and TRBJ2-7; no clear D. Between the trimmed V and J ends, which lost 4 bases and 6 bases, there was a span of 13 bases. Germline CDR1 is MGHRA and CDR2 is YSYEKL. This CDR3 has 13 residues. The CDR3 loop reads CASSPPRRSEQYF. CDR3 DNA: TGCGCCAGCAGCCCCCCCCGGAGATCCGAGCAGTACTTC.

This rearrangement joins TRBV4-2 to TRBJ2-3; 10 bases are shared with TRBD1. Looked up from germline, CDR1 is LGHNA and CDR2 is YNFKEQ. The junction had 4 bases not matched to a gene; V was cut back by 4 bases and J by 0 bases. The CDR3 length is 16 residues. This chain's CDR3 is CASSPRTGGSTDTQYF. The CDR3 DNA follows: TGTGCCAGCAGCCCACGGACAGGGGGGAGCACAGATACGCAGTATTTT.

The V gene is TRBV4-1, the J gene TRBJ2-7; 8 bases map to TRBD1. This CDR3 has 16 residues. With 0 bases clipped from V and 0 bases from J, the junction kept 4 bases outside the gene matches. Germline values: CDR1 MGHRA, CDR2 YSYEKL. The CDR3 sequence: CASSQEPGQASYEQYF. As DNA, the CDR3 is TGCGCCAGCAGCCAAGAACCGGGACAGGCCTCCTACGAGCAGTACTTC.

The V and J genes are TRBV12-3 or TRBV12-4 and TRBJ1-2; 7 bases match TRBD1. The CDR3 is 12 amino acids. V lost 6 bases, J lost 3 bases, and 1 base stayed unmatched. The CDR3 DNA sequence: TGTGCCAGCAGAACAGGGGACTATGGCTACACCTTC. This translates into CASRTGDYGYTF.

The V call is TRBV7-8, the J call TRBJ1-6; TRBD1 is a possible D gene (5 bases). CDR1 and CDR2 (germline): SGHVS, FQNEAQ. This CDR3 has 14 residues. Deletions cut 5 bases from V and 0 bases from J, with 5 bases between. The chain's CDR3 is CASSDSSYNSPLHF. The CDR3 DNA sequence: TGTGCCAGCAGCGACAGCTCCTATAATTCACCCCTCCACTTT.

The CDR3 nucleotides are TGTGCCAGCAGCCACGTCACAGAGAGCACAGATACGCAGTATTTT. Translation gives CASSHVTESTDTQYF. The chain joins TRBV4-2 to TRBJ2-3, with D unresolved. The CDR3 runs to 15 residues. Looked up from germline, CDR1 is LGHNA and CDR2 is YNFKEQ. Trimming left V 3 bases short and J 0 bases short, with 10 bases between.

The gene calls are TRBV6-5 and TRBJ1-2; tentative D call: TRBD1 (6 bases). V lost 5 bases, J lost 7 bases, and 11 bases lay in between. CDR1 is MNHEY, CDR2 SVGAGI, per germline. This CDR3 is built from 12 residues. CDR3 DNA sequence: TGTGCCAGCAGTAACAGGGTGGGTGGCTACACCTTC. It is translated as CASSNRVGGYTF.

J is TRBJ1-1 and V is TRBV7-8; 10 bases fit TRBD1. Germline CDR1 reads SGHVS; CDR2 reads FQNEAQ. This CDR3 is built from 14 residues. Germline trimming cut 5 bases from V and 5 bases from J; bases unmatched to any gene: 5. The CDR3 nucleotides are TGTGCCAGCAGCACCTGGGACAGGGGAACTGAAGCTTTCTTT. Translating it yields CASSTWDRGTEAFF.

The CDR3 DNA is TGTGCCAGCAGTTTAAGAGGGAGGGAAAAACTGTTTTTT. Amino acids: CASSLRGREKLFF. The V gene is TRBV12-3 or TRBV12-4, the J gene TRBJ1-4; no clear D gene. Trimming removed 2 bases from V and 8 bases from J, with 9 bases in between. The CDR3 loop spans 13 amino acids.

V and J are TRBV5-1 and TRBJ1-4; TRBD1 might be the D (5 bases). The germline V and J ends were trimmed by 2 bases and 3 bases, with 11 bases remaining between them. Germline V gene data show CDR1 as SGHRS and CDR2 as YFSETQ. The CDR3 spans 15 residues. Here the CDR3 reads CASSFEGVANEKLFF. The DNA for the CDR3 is TGCGCCAGCAGCTTTGAAGGGGTAGCTAATGAAAAACTGTTTTTT.

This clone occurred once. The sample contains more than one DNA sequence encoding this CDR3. CDR3 DNA sequence: TGTGCCACCAGTGATCCCACCCAGGGGGCGGACGAGCAGTACTTC. Translation gives CATSDPTQGADEQYF. The rearrangement uses TRBV24-1 and TRBJ2-7; the match to TRBD1 covers 8 bases. This CDR3 has 15 amino acids. Germline V CDR1 and CDR2: KGHDR, SFDVKD. The J segment lost 5 bases and the V segment lost 3 bases, leaving 8 bases of the junction unmatched.

CDR3 sequence: CASRGTIGNSPLHF. The CDR3 nucleotides are TGTGCCAGCAGGGGGACAATCGGTAATTCACCCCTCCACTTT. V gene TRBV25-1 combines with J gene TRBJ1-6, with a tentative D call TRBD1 (6 bases). The germline V and J ends were trimmed by 6 bases and 6 bases, with 12 bases remaining between them. Germline-derived CDR1 and CDR2 are MGHDK and SYGVNS. This CDR3 has 14 amino acids.

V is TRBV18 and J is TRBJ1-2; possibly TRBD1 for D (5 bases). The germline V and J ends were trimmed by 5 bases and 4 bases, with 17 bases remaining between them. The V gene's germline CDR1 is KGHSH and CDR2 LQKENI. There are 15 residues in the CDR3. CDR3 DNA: TGTGCCAGCTCATCCCTGGCGGGGGAAGTCTATGGCTACACCTTC. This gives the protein CASSSLAGEVYGYTF.

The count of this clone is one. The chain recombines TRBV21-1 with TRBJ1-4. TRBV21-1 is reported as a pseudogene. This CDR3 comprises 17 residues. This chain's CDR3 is CASTHGPGDSTGEKLFF. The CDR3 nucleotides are TGTGCCAGCACCCACGGTCCCGGGGATTCTACTGGTGAAAAACTGTTTTTT.

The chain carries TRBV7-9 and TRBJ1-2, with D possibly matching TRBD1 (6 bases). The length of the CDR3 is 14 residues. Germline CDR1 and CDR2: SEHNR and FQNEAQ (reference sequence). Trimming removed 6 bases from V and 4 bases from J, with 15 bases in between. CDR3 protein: CASRKGEGSYGYTF. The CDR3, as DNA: TGTGCCAGCAGGAAGGGGGAGGGAAGCTATGGCTACACCTTC. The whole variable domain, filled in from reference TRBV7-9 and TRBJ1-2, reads DTGVSQNPRHKITKRGQNVTFRCDPISEHNRLYWYRQTLGQGPEFLTYFQNEAQLEKSRLLSDRFSAERPKGSFSTLEIQRTEQGDSAMYLCASRKGEGSYGYTFGSGTRLTVV.

CDR3 sequence: CATSDSGYQETQYF. The CDR3 DNA reads TGTGCCACCAGTGATTCAGGCTACCAAGAGACCCAGTACTTC. The V gene is TRBV24-1, the J gene TRBJ2-5; no definite D call. V was trimmed by 2 bases and J by 0 bases, leaving 6 bases between them. There are 14 residues in the CDR3. Per the germline V gene, CDR1 is KGHDR and CDR2 is SFDVKD.

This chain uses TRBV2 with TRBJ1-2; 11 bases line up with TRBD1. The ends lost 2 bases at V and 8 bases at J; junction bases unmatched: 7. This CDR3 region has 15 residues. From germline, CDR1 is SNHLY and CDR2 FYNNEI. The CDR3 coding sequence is TGTGCCAGCAGTGAAACGGGACAGGGGGGTTTCGGCTACACCTTC. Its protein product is CASSETGQGGFGYTF.

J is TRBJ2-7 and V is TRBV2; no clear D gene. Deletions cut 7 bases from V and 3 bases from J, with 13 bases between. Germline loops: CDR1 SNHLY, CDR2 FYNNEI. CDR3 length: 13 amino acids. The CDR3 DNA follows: TGTGCCAGCACTATATCAGGATACTACGAGCAGTACTTC. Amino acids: CASTISGYYEQYF.

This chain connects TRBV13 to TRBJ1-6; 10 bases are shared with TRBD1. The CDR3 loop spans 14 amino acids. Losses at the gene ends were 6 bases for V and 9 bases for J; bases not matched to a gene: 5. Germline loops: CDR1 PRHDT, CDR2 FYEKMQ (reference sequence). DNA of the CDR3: TGTGCCAGCAGTCCGGACAGGGGGTCTTCACCCCTCCACTTT. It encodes CASSPDRGSSPLHF.

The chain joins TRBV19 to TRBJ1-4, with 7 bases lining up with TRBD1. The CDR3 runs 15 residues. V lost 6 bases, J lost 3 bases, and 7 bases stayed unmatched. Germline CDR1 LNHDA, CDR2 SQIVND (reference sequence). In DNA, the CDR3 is TGTGCCAGTAGAGCCCGGACAGGCTCTAATGAAAAACTGTTTTTT. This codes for CASRARTGSNEKLFF.

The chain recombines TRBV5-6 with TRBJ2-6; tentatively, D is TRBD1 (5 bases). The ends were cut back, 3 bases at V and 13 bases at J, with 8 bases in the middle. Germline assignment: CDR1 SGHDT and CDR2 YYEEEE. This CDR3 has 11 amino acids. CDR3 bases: TGTGCCAGCAGCTCCCGGACAGTCCTGACTTTC. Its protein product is CASSSRTVLTF.

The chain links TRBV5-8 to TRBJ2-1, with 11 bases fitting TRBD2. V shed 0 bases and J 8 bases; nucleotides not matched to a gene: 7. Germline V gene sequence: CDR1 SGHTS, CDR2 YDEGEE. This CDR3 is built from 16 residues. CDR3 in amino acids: CASSLEGSGGADEQFF. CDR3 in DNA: TGTGCCAGCAGCTTGGAGGGTAGCGGGGGGGCAGATGAGCAGTTCTTC.

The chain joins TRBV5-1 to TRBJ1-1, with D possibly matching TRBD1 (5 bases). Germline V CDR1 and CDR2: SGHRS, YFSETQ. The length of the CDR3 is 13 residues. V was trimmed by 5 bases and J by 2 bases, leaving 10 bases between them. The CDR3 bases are TGCGCCAGCAGATGGGGGGTCAACACTGAAGCTTTCTTT. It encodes CASRWGVNTEAFF.

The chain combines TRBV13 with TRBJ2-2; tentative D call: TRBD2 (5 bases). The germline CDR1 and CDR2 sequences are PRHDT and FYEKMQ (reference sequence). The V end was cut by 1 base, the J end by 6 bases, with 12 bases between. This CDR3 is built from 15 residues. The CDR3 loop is CASSLVSGSPGELFF. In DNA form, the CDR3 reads TGTGCCAGCAGCTTAGTCTCGGGGTCCCCCGGGGAGCTGTTTTTT. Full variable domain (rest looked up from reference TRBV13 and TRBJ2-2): AAGVIQSPRHLIKEKRETATLKCYPIPRHDTVYWYQQGPGQDPQFLISFYEKMQSDKGSIPDRFSAQQFSDYHSELNMSSLELGDSALYFCASSLVSGSPGELFFGEGSRLTVL.

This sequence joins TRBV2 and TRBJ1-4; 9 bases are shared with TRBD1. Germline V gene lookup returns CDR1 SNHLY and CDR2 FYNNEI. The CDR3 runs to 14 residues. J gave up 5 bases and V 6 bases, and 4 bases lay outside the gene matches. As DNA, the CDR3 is TGTGCCAGCAGAACTGGGACAGGGAATGAAAAACTGTTTTTT. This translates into CASRTGTGNEKLFF.